These T cell receptor beta chains were read from a single sample in a study of blood T cell repertoires in COVID-19. Sequenced by immunoSEQ multiplex PCR; TCRdb stores in-frame clones only, minus some. The data hold approximately 220,000 clones, with about 86% observed a single time. The sequencing input was PBMCs or T cells enriched from blood (not recorded which). These receptors were taken from a woman in her twenties or thirties who had been exposed to COVID-19. CDR3s include the opening cysteine and the closing phenylalanine or tryptophan. Fields, in order: V gene, clone size, J gene, D gene, CDR3 DNA, CDR3 protein. The D gene is left open where the match is weak. Expanded clones get a size class; other rows say once, few or many, or leave the size out.

TRBV2,-,TRBJ1-2,-,TGTGCCAGCAGTGAAGATCAGGTAGTGGACTATGGCTACACCTTC,CASSEDQVVDYGYTF
TRBV12-3/TRBV12-4,-,TRBJ1-2,-,TGTGCCAGCAGCCCCCAGGGGTTTGGCTACACCTTC,CASSPQGFGYTF
TRBV7-3,-,TRBJ2-3,TRBD2,TGTGCCAGCAGCTTAATAGCGGGGAGCACAGATACGCAGTATTTT,CASSLIAGSTDTQYF
TRBV29-1,-,TRBJ1-5,TRBD1,TGCAGCTGCGGGACAGGGGCTCAGCCCCAGCATTTT,CSCGTGAQPQHF
TRBV10-3,-,TRBJ1-1,-,TGTGCCACAAAAGAAAAGGACATGAACACTGAAGCTTTCTTT,CATKEKDMNTEAFF
TRBV7-8,-,TRBJ1-1,TRBD1,TGTGCCAGCAGCTACCAGGGGGTTAGGACAGCTGAAGCTTTCTTT,CASSYQGVRTAEAFF
TRBV11-2,-,TRBJ2-3,-,TGTGCCAGCAGTTTCCAGGCTTTGGGCACAGATACGCAGTATTTT,CASSFQALGTDTQYF
TRBV7-3,-,TRBJ2-3,TRBD1,TGTGCCAGCAGCTTATCGAGTCAGGGGGCAGATACGCAGTATTTT,CASSLSSQGADTQYF
TRBV7-8,-,TRBJ2-3,TRBD2,TGTGCCAGCCTACGACTAGCGGGGGGCCATGATACGCAGTATTTT,CASLRLAGGHDTQYF
TRBV6-5,once,TRBJ1-3,-,TGTGCCAGCAGTTACGGGGCGAAGGGAAACACCATATATTTT,CASSYGAKGNTIYF
TRBV12-3/TRBV12-4,-,TRBJ1-5,-,TGTGCCAGCAGTGGGGGGGGTGAGCCCCAGCATTTT,CASSGGGEPQHF
TRBV30,-,TRBJ1-2,TRBD1,TGTGCCTCCTACGGACAGGGAATTAACTATGGCTACACCTTC,CASYGQGINYGYTF
TRBV19,-,TRBJ1-5,-,TGTGCCAGTAAGACCAGGGAGGCGGGAAAGCCCCAGCATTTT,CASKTREAGKPQHF
TRBV28,once,TRBJ2-3,TRBD1,TGTGCCAGCCGCGACGGGACAGCACAGGGAGATACGCAGTATTTT,CASRDGTAQGDTQYF
TRBV12-2,-,TRBJ1-6,-,TGTGCAAGTCGCATAACTCCCGGCTGGGCACAGTATTCACCCCTCCACTTT,CASRITPGWAQYSPLHF
TRBV3-1/TRBV3-2,-,TRBJ2-7,-,TGTGCCAGCAGCCCCCAGGTGGTAGCCTACGAGCAGTACTTC,CASSPQVVAYEQYF
TRBV30,-,TRBJ2-5,TRBD1,TGTGCCTGGACGTTCCATTCAGGGGGCCACCAAGAGACCCAGTACTTC,CAWTFHSGGHQETQYF
TRBV4-1,-,TRBJ2-1,-,TGCGCCAGCAGCCAAGGAGGGTGGGCCCGTACCGGGAATGAGCAGTTCTTC,CASSQGGWARTGNEQFF
TRBV5-1,-,TRBJ1-4,TRBD1,TGCGCCAGCAGCTTTGGGACAGGGGCTAATGAAAAACTGTTTTTT,CASSFGTGANEKLFF
TRBV10-3,-,TRBJ2-5,-,TGTGCCATCAGGGCGCCCCCAGGCGAGACCCAGTACTTC,CAIRAPPGETQYF